Listed here are 2 T cell receptor beta chains from one sample, sequenced in a study of T-cell reconstitution after alpha-beta-depleted transplantation in children. The TCRbeta library was prepared with unique molecular identifiers. TCRdb analysed the PCR reads with MiXCR anew, one entry per CDR3 protein. The repertoire holds some 340,000 distinct CDR3 sequences, with about a tenth as singletons. The material sequenced was PBMCs from the stem cell graft donor, taken from the stem cell graft. The source of these receptors is a human donor who donated a stem cell graft to a child with acute lymphoblastic leukemia.

This clonotype was recorded many times. The chain is built from TRBV6-1 and TRBJ1-2; TRBD1 matches at 8 bases. Germline lookup yields CDR1 MNHNS and CDR2 SASEGT. The CDR3 loop spans 16 amino acids. Losses at the gene ends were 6 bases for V and 3 bases for J; bases not matched to a gene: 12. The CDR3 coding sequence is TGTGCCAGCAGCCGACAGGGGAAATCCCAGTACTATGGCTACACCTTC. Its protein product is CASSRQGKSQYYGYTF.

The table lists this clonotype with many counts. The rearrangement joins TRBV9 to TRBJ2-3; TRBD2 agrees at 7 bases. The CDR3 contains 15 residues. CDR1 is SGDLS, CDR2 YYNGEE, per germline. With 0 bases clipped from V and 3 bases from J, the junction kept 4 bases outside the gene matches. CDR3: CASSVEASGTDTQYF. CDR3 in DNA: TGTGCCAGCAGCGTAGAGGCTAGCGGAACAGATACGCAGTATTTT.